This is a list of T cell receptor beta chains from one sample in a study of CD8+ T cells in alopecia areata. Clones were sequenced by immunoSEQ multiplex PCR, and TCRdb holds only the in-frame ones, with some missing. Seen here are roughly 150,000 clones, 45% to 60% observed once, and the top ten hold approximately 4.3%. The sequenced sample consisted of CD4+ T cells sorted from blood. Every receptor here comes from a human donor in good health. CDR3s include the opening cysteine and the closing phenylalanine or tryptophan. The D gene is left open where the match is weak. Clone size is not always given. Where it is, it says once, few, many or a class for expanded clones.

v_call	d_call	j_call	clone_size	cdr3_nt	cdr3_aa
TRBV30	-	TRBJ1-5	-	TGTGCCTGGAGTCGAGAGGGGGCCCAGCATTTT	CAWSREGAQHF
TRBV15	-	TRBJ2-1	-	TGTGCCACCAGTATAAAAGCCAATGAGCAGTTCTTC	CATSIKANEQFF
TRBV29-1	-	TRBJ1-5	-	TGCAGCGTTGTAATGACGGCTAATCAGCCCCAGCATTTT	CSVVMTANQPQHF
TRBV2	TRBD2	TRBJ2-1	-	TGTGCCAGCAGTCCTGGAAGCCTAGCGGGAGGAACCTACAATGAGCAGTTCTTC	CASSPGSLAGGTYNEQFF
TRBV29-1	-	TRBJ2-1	-	TGCAGCGCCGTGGTGAGTTTCAAGTTCTTC	CSAVVSFKFF
TRBV9	-	TRBJ1-3	-	TGTGCCAGCAGCTACGGGGCTGGAAACACCATATATTTT	CASSYGAGNTIYF
TRBV2	TRBD1	TRBJ2-7	few	TGTGCCACTTCGGACAGGAGCTCCTACGAGCAGTACTTC	CATSDRSSYEQYF
TRBV7-8	-	TRBJ2-3	-	TGTGCCAGCAGCTTGGAACAGCAGAACACAGATACGCAGTATTTT	CASSLEQQNTDTQYF
TRBV27	TRBD1	TRBJ2-5	-	TGTGCCAGCAGTCCCCCTGAGACCAGGGGGATCCAAGAGACCCAGTACTTC	CASSPPETRGIQETQYF
TRBV29-1	-	TRBJ2-2	-	TGCAGCGTTGTTCCGTTCAGGGCAAGAAACACCGGGGAGCTGTTTTTT	CSVVPFRARNTGELFF
TRBV2	-	TRBJ2-7	few	TGTGCCAGCAGTGAAGCGCCCAGGATCCACGAGCAGTACTTC	CASSEAPRIHEQYF
TRBV27	-	TRBJ1-2	-	TGTGCCAGCAGTTTACGGGCAGAAAGCTATGGCTACACCTTC	CASSLRAESYGYTF
TRBV5-1	-	TRBJ2-7	few	TGCGCCAGCAGCACGGCAGGTAGTTCCTACGAGCAGTACTTC	CASSTAGSSYEQYF
TRBV7-8	-	TRBJ2-1	-	TGTGCCAGCAGCCCGCCGGGGGCCGTTAGTGGCAATGAGCAGTTCTTC	CASSPPGAVSGNEQFF
TRBV5-1	TRBD1	TRBJ1-1	-	TGCGCCAGCAGCCAGGGCGGACAGGGTGGGACTGAAGCTTTCTTT	CASSQGGQGGTEAFF
TRBV28	-	TRBJ1-4	few	TGTGCCAGCAGCCTAGTTACTAATGAAAAACTGTTTTTT	CASSLVTNEKLFF
TRBV6-5	-	TRBJ2-1	-	TGTGCCAGCAGTTACTTCGGGACACAAGGAACCCGTGAGCAGTTCTTC	CASSYFGTQGTREQFF
TRBV27	TRBD2	TRBJ2-3	few	TGTGCCAGCAGTTTACTCCCAGCGGGGAGCACAGATACGCAGTATTTT	CASSLLPAGSTDTQYF
TRBV15	-	TRBJ1-4	-	TGTGCCACCAGCAGAGATCGGCCAGGGCGAAATGAAAAACTGTTTTTT	CATSRDRPGRNEKLFF
TRBV6-6	-	TRBJ1-5	few	TGTGCCAGCAGAAAAGGGCAGCCCCAGCATTTT	CASRKGQPQHF
TRBV20-1	TRBD1	TRBJ2-1	-	TGCAGTGCTATTAGGGACAGAGAGCAGTTCTTC	CSAIRDREQFF
TRBV2	TRBD2	TRBJ2-7	-	TGTGCCAGCAGCGGTGGGGGAGCGGGAGGGCCCCAGTACTTC	CASSGGGAGGPQYF
TRBV5-4	-	TRBJ2-1	-	TGTGCCAGCGGGGTTTATAGCGGACCTCAGGGTGAGCAGTTCTTC	CASGVYSGPQGEQFF
TRBV10-3	TRBD2	TRBJ2-2	few	TGTGCCATCAGTGGGACTAGCGGGAGGACGAACGGGGAGCTGTTTTTT	CAISGTSGRTNGELFF
TRBV5-1	-	TRBJ1-1	few	TGCGCCAGCAGACAGGGCAAGGGCACTGAAGCTTTCTTT	CASRQGKGTEAFF
TRBV14	-	TRBJ2-7	-	TGTGCCAGCAGCCGGGACTTGTTCTACGAGCAGTACTTC	CASSRDLFYEQYF
TRBV6-1	-	TRBJ1-1	-	TGTGCCAGCAGCTCCAAGCTGAACACTGAAGCTTTCTTT	CASSSKLNTEAFF
TRBV29-1	TRBD2	TRBJ2-3	-	TGCAGCGTTGCCTTTAGGAAGCGGGAGAATATCTACACCACAGATACGCAGTATTTT	CSVAFRKRENIYTTDTQYF
TRBV5-6	-	TRBJ1-5	-	TGTGCCAGCAGCTTGGCTACAGGTGAACGCAATCAGCCCCAGCATTTT	CASSLATGERNQPQHF
TRBV11-2	-	TRBJ2-4	-	TGTGCCAGCAGGGGTCTAGCCAAAAACATTCAGTACTTC	CASRGLAKNIQYF
TRBV25-1	-	TRBJ2-7	-	TGTGCCAGCAGCTCGGGACAACTTCCCTACGAGCAGTACTTC	CASSSGQLPYEQYF
TRBV11-2	TRBD1	TRBJ1-1	-	TGTGCCAGCAGCTACCGGGACAGACCGTTCTCTGAAGCTTTCTTT	CASSYRDRPFSEAFF
TRBV6-1	TRBD2	TRBJ2-4	-	TGTGCCAGCAGTGCCTCTTCTAGCGGGAGTGCCCAAAACATTCAGTACTTC	CASSASSSGSAQNIQYF
TRBV7-8	-	TRBJ2-3	-	TGTGCCAGCAGCTTCACCCCGGGAGATACGCAGTATTTT	CASSFTPGDTQYF
TRBV4-2	TRBD1	TRBJ1-2	-	TGTGCCAGCAGCAGAATACAGGGGGCGGAGGGCTACACCTTC	CASSRIQGAEGYTF
TRBV27	-	TRBJ2-7	-	TGTGCCAGCAGTCCTGGCTCTTATGTTACGGGCGAGCAGTACTTC	CASSPGSYVTGEQYF
TRBV4-1	-	TRBJ1-2	-	TGCGCCAGCAGCCAAGCGAGTTCTCCTTTTGATGGCTACACCTTC	CASSQASSPFDGYTF
TRBV11-2	TRBD2	TRBJ2-7	-	TGTGCCAGCAGCTTACCCGGGACTAGTCAGTACGAGCAGTACTTC	CASSLPGTSQYEQYF
TRBV5-4	TRBD2	TRBJ2-1	-	TGTGCCAGCAGCCTTGTGACTAGCCCTCTCAGCTTTTCCTACAATGAGCAGTTCTTC	CASSLVTSPLSFSYNEQFF
TRBV29-1	-	TRBJ2-1	-	TGCAGCGTACAGCGCTCCAATGAGCAGTTCTTC	CSVQRSNEQFF
TRBV13	-	TRBJ2-5	few	TGTGCCAGCAGCTTAGAATCAGGGAACCAAGAGACCCAGTACTTC	CASSLESGNQETQYF
TRBV4-2	TRBD2	TRBJ2-5	-	TGTGCCAGCAGCCAAGTAGGGGCGGGAGTCTCCCAAGAGACCCAGTACTTC	CASSQVGAGVSQETQYF
TRBV4-2	TRBD2	TRBJ2-3	few	TGTGCCAGCAGCCAAGATCCAGCGGGAGCAGTAGATACGCAGTATTTT	CASSQDPAGAVDTQYF
TRBV10-3	-	TRBJ1-3	-	TGTGCCACCCACGACAGCCTGTCTGGAAACACCATATATTTT	CATHDSLSGNTIYF
TRBV19	-	TRBJ1-1	-	TGTGCCAGTAGTATAACGGGGGGGAATTCGGCTGAAGCTTTCTTT	CASSITGGNSAEAFF